One sample yielded the 23 T cell receptor beta chains listed below, sequenced in a study of post-analysis software for immune sequencing data. TCR beta libraries were prepared from cDNA with unique molecular identifiers. TCRdb re-analysed the PCR reads in MiXCR, keeping a single row per CDR3 protein. The profile shows 450,000 to 650,000 distinct CDR3 sequences, around 47% of them singletons. Study results and limitations: Compared with controls, patients had more of about 5 TRBV segments, including TRBV5-6, TRBV5-1 and TRBV20-1.

Their antigens remain unidentified. Sequenced input: blood. Receptors originate from a girl aged 10-17 years with multiple sclerosis.

The chain links TRBV7-9 to TRBJ2-3, with unresolved D. The CDR3 is 14 residues long. Trimming removed 1 base from V and 8 bases from J, with 13 bases in between. Germline assignment: CDR1 SEHNR and CDR2 FQNEAQ (reference sequence). The DNA for the CDR3 is TGTGCCAGCAGCTTAGAGACTTGGCCGGGTACGCAGTATTTT. It specifies CASSLETWPGTQYF.

This clonotype showed up just a few times. The rearrangement uses TRBV4-1 and TRBJ2-4; TRBD2 matches at 13 bases. Unmatched junction bases numbered 6, after V lost 4 bases and J lost 0 bases. Germline V gene lookup returns CDR1 MGHRA and CDR2 YSYEKL. The CDR3 covers 18 residues. The CDR3 DNA follows: TGCGCCAGCAGCCCCGGACTAGCGGGAGTTCTAGCCAAAAACATTCAGTACTTC. This codes for CASSPGLAGVLAKNIQYF.

In its sample, this clonotype was seen a few times. This rearrangement joins TRBV10-3 to TRBJ2-5; 11 bases are a match to TRBD2. This CDR3 spans 15 amino acids. Germline CDR1 and CDR2: ENHRY and SYGVKD. After removal of 3 bases from V and 3 bases from J, the junction contained 3 bases not matched to a gene. CDR3 bases: TGTGCCATCAGTGACCTACTAGCGGGGGAAGAGACCCAGTACTTC. Translation: CAISDLLAGEETQYF.

The chain recombines TRBV12-3 or TRBV12-4 with TRBJ2-7, with TRBD1 as a possible D gene (6 bases). Deletions cut 6 bases from V and 4 bases from J, with 13 bases between. This CDR3 comprises 13 residues. Here the CDR3 DNA reads TGTGCCAGCAGCACAGGGAATGGTTACGAGCAGTACTTC. It is translated as CASSTGNGYEQYF.

The rearrangement links TRBV4-1 to TRBJ1-5; D is uncertain. Trimming removed 3 bases from V and 1 base from J, with 10 bases in between. The CDR3 totals 15 residues. Germline CDR1 and CDR2: MGHRA and YSYEKL. In DNA form, the CDR3 reads TGCGCCAGCAGCCACCTCCATGGGAGCAATCAGCCCCAGCATTTT. As protein: CASSHLHGSNQPQHF.

This clonotype was found many times. This sequence joins TRBV5-5 and TRBJ2-3; maybe TRBD1 (7 bases). The germline V gene encodes CDR1 SGHKS and CDR2 YYEKEE (reference sequence). V lost 6 bases and J 2 bases, leaving 16 bases between the germline ends. This CDR3 has 15 amino acids. The CDR3 sequence is CASTPGGTVTDTQYF. CDR3 DNA sequence: TGTGCCAGCACCCCTGGGGGGACAGTCACAGATACGCAGTATTTT.

The CDR3 protein is CASSLVGRADTQYF. In nucleotides, the CDR3 is TGTGCCAGCAGTTTAGTCGGGAGAGCAGATACGCAGTATTTT. This sequence joins TRBV12-3 or TRBV12-4 and TRBJ2-3; possible D gene TRBD2, 6 bases. CDR3 size: 14 residues. V gave up 1 base and J gave up 4 bases, with 9 bases separating them.

The V gene is TRBV20-1, the J gene TRBJ1-1; D ambiguous. Looked up from germline, CDR1 is DFQATT and CDR2 is SNEGSKA (reference sequence). With 5 bases removed from V and 1 base from J, the gap between germline ends came to 14 bases. The CDR3 spans 14 residues. The CDR3 sequence: CSAVQRGSNTEAFF. The CDR3 DNA reads as TGCAGTGCTGTTCAACGGGGATCGAACACTGAAGCTTTCTTT.

This clonotype was observed a single time. At one end, the junction sequence differs from germline, possibly due to a read error. This chain links TRBV20-1 with TRBJ2-7; TRBD2 aligns across 8 bases. The CDR3 totals 15 residues. Looked up from germline, CDR1 is DFQATT and CDR2 is SNEGSKA (reference sequence). CDR3 sequence: CSARPGGIGIYGQYF. In DNA form, the CDR3 reads TGCAGTGCTAGACCGGGGGGGATCGGTATCTACGGGCAGTACTTC.

V and J are TRBV12-3 or TRBV12-4 and TRBJ2-1; D unresolved. The CDR3 is made up of 14 amino acids. Trimming left V 2 bases short and J 7 bases short, with 12 bases between. CDR3 in DNA: TGTGCCAGCAGTTTACTCCTCCGAGTAAATGAGCAGTTCTTC. Amino acids: CASSLLLRVNEQFF.

This chain links TRBV7-3 with TRBJ2-7, with D possibly called TRBD1 or TRBD2 (5 bases each). The CDR3 has 15 residues. Germline V gene lookup returns CDR1 SGHTA and CDR2 FQGTGA. Trimming shortened V by 10 bases and J by 3 bases, and 22 bases separated the two germline ends. CDR3 loop: CAKRVGNRRRYEQYF. Here the CDR3 DNA reads TGTGCCAAGAGGGTCGGAAACAGGCGACGCTACGAGCAGTACTTC.

The rearrangement joins TRBV7-3 to TRBJ2-3; unclear D gene. The CDR3 runs to 17 residues. Trimming took off 2 bases at V and 4 bases at J, with 19 bases between the two ends. Germline values: CDR1 SGHTA, CDR2 FQGTGA. In DNA form, the CDR3 reads TGTGCCAGCAGCTTATCCGCTGCAGGTACGGTTCCAGATACGCAGTATTTT. It is translated as CASSLSAAGTVPDTQYF.

V gene TRBV24-1 combines with J gene TRBJ2-3; 9 bases match TRBD2. The CDR3 length is 15 residues. Germline V gene lookup returns CDR1 KGHDR and CDR2 SFDVKD. The ends lost 6 bases at V and 2 bases at J; junction bases unmatched: 5. The DNA for the CDR3 is TGTGCCACCAGTCCAGCGGGAGGCCTCACAGATACGCAGTATTTT. Its protein is CATSPAGGLTDTQYF.

This clonotype was seen more than once but under ten times. The gene calls are TRBV7-8 and TRBJ1-1; D may be TRBD1 (6 bases). The V end was cut by 1 base, the J end by 1 base, with 13 bases between. CDR1 and CDR2 from the germline V gene are SGHVS and FQNEAQ. The CDR3 is 16 residues long. CDR3 DNA: TGTGCCAGCAGCTTAGGGGGGGCAGGATGGAACACTGAAGCTTTCTTT. Protein: CASSLGGAGWNTEAFF.

In this sample, this clonotype turned up a few times. V usage is TRBV4-1 and J usage is TRBJ2-5, with D hard to call. The end of the DNA aligns better with TRBJ2-7, so the J call may be wrong. From germline, CDR1 is MGHRA and CDR2 YSYEKL. CDR3 size: 15 residues. CDR3 coding DNA: TGCGCCAGCAGCCCTACGAACTTCCGGGCCATCGAGCAGTACTTC. This codes for CASSPTNFRAIEQYF.

The J gene is TRBJ2-1, the V gene TRBV29-1; the D gene is possibly TRBD2 (5 bases). The V and J ends lost 2 bases and 1 base respectively, with 9 bases between them. The CDR3 is made up of 14 amino acids. Germline lookup yields CDR1 SQVTM and CDR2 ANQGSEA. The CDR3: CSVETWESYNEQFF. CDR3 coding DNA: TGCAGCGTTGAAACTTGGGAGTCCTACAATGAGCAGTTCTTC.

The chain is built from TRBV29-1 and TRBJ2-7; D call uncertain. The CDR3 contains 15 residues. CDR1 is SQVTM and CDR2 is ANQGSEA in the germline V gene. Trimming shortened V by 7 bases and J by 4 bases, and 23 bases separated the two germline ends. In nucleotides, the CDR3 is TGCAGCGCTGGGCTTTGGACCCGCAAAAAATACGAGCAGTACTTC. This translates into CSAGLWTRKKYEQYF.

The gene calls are TRBV4-1 and TRBJ2-7; D is possibly TRBD1 or TRBD2 (5 bases each). The J call may be faulty, since TRBJ2-1 better matches the DNA end. This CDR3 comprises 15 residues. CDR1 is MGHRA and CDR2 is YSYEKL in the germline V gene. In nucleotides, the CDR3 is TGCGCCAGCAGTCCTTCGGGCAGGGAGCTCAATGAGCAGTTCTTC. Translation gives CASSPSGRELNEQFF.

This rearrangement joins TRBV29-1 to TRBJ1-1; no firm D call. Germline V gives CDR1 SQVTM, CDR2 ANQGSEA. The CDR3 runs to 13 residues. V lost 7 bases to trimming and J lost 1 base, with 13 bases between them. Here the CDR3 reads CSATLARNTEAFF. CDR3 coding DNA: TGCAGCGCCACGCTGGCGCGGAACACTGAAGCTTTCTTT.

In its sample, this clonotype was seen a few times. The V and J genes are TRBV29-1 and TRBJ2-6; maybe TRBD1 (6 bases). The length of the CDR3 is 13 residues. Germline CDR1 SQVTM, CDR2 ANQGSEA. With 5 bases removed from V and 1 base from J, the gap between germline ends came to 6 bases. The CDR3, as DNA: TGCAGCGTTACAGGGTCTGGGGCCAACGTCCTGACTTTC. Protein product: CSVTGSGANVLTF.

For the CDR3, the DNA is TGTGCCAGCAGCGAGACAGGGGGCGCGGGCTACACCTTC. This gives the protein CASSETGGAGYTF. The chain couples TRBV27 to TRBJ1-2; 10 bases fit TRBD1. The J segment lost 8 bases and the V segment lost 6 bases, leaving 6 bases of the junction unmatched. Germline-derived CDR1 and CDR2 are MNHEY and SMNVEV (reference sequence). CDR3 size: 13 residues.

This chain uses TRBV12-3 or TRBV12-4 with TRBJ1-5, with 8 bases identical to TRBD1. There are 15 residues in the CDR3. With V trimmed by 6 bases and J by 6 bases, 10 bases remained unmatched. The DNA for the CDR3 is TGTGCCAGCAGCACGGACAGGGTTGGAGGTCAGCCCCAGCATTTT. It encodes CASSTDRVGGQPQHF.

There are a few counts of this clonotype. The V gene is TRBV12-3 or TRBV12-4, the J gene TRBJ2-6; D is unclear. V was shortened by 5 bases and J by 2 bases, with 10 bases between the two germline ends. CDR3 length: 15 amino acids. CDR3 in amino acids: CASSPTLTGANVLTF. The CDR3 nucleotides read TGTGCCAGCAGTCCGACCCTGACTGGGGCCAACGTCCTGACTTTC.